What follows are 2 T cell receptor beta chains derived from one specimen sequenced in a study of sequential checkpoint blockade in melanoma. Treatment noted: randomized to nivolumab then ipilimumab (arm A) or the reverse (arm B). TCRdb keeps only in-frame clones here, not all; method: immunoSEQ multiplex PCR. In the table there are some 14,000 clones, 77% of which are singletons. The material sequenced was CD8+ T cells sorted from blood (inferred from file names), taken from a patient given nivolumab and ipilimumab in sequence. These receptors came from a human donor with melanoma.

The CDR3 region has the DNA TGCGCCAGCAGCTTGGAGGGGTACTACACAGATACGCAGTATTTT. It translates to CASSLEGYYTDTQYF. The chain links TRBV5-1 to TRBJ2-3; possible D gene TRBD1, 5 bases. CDR3 length: 15 amino acids. Per the germline V gene, CDR1 is SGHRS and CDR2 is YFSETQ. V lost 0 bases and J lost 2, with 10 bases in between.

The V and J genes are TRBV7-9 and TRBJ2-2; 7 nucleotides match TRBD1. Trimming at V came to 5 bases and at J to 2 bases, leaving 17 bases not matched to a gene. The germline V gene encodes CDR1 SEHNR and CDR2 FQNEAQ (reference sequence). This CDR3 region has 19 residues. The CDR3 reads CASSTYARSRDRNTGELFF. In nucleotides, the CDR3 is TGTGCCAGCAGCACATATGCACGCTCCCGGGACAGAAACACCGGGGAGCTGTTTTTT.